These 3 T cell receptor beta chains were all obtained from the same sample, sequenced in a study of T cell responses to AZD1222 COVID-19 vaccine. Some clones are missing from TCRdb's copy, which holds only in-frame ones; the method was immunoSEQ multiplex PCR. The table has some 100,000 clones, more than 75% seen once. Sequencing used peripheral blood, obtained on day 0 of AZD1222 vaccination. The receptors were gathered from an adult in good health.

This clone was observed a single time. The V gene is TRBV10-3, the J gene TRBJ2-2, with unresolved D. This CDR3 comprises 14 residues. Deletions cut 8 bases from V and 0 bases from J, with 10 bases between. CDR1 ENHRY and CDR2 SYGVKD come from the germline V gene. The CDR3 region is CAIGPHSNTGELFF. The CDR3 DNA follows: TGTGCCATCGGTCCCCACTCGAACACCGGGGAGCTGTTTTTT.

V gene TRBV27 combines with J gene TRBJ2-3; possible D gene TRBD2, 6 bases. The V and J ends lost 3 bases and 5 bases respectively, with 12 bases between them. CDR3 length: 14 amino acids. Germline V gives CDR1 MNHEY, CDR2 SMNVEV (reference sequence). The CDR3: CASSFSGKGDTQYF. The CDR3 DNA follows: TGTGCCAGCAGTTTTAGCGGAAAGGGAGATACGCAGTATTTT.

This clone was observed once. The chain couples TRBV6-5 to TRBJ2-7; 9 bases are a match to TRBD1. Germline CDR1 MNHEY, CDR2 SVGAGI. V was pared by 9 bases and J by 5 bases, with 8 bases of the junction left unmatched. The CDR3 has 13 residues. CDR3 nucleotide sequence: TGTGCCAGTTACCGGGACAGGGAAGACGAGCAGTACTTC. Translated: CASYRDREDEQYF.